A selection of T cell receptor beta chains follows, all from one sample in a study of blood T cell repertoires in COVID-19. Profiling relied on immunoSEQ multiplex PCR, and the TCRdb table lists in-frame clones only, not all of them. In the table there are some 140,000 clones, about 72% of which are singletons. What was sequenced was peripheral blood. Every receptor here comes from a man aged 55 to 70 who had recovered from COVID-19. Each CDR3 is given with its conserved first and last residue. The D gene is left open where the match is weak.

j_call v_call d_call cdr3_aa cdr3_nt
TRBJ1-3 TRBV28 . CASSFPLASGNTIYF TGTGCCAGCAGTTTCCCCTTAGCATCTGGAAACACCATATATTTT
TRBJ2-1 TRBV2 . CASSEAHRLYNEQFF TGTGCCAGCAGTGAAGCCCACAGGCTCTACAATGAGCAGTTCTTC
TRBJ2-1 TRBV11-2 . CASSPARDSSEQFF TGTGCCAGCAGCCCGGCCCGGGATTCCAGTGAGCAGTTCTTC
TRBJ2-3 TRBV11-3 TRBD2 CASSSTSGARRTQYF TGTGCCAGCAGCTCGACTAGCGGGGCTCGTCGGACGCAGTATTTT
TRBJ2-6 TRBV7-3 TRBD2 CASSLNPAGAGANVLTF TGTGCCAGCAGCTTAAATCCAGCGGGAGCCGGGGCCAACGTCCTGACTTTC
TRBJ2-1 TRBV4-1 TRBD2 CASSQGLARSSYNEQFF TGCGCCAGCAGCCAAGGACTAGCGCGAAGCTCCTACAATGAGCAGTTCTTC
TRBJ2-3 TRBV6-1 TRBD2 CASSEAERGGRDTQYF TGTGCCAGCAGTGAAGCGGAGCGGGGGGGCAGAGATACGCAGTATTTT
TRBJ2-5 TRBV19 . CASSQRGETQYF TGTGCCAGTAGCCAGAGGGGGGAGACCCAGTACTTC
TRBJ1-5 TRBV19 . CASTFSGGQPQHF TGTGCCAGTACCTTTTCGGGTGGGCAGCCCCAGCATTTT
TRBJ2-5 TRBV5-5 . CASSLDSAAFSGTPKETQYF TGTGCCAGCAGCTTGGATTCCGCGGCCTTTTCAGGGACACCTAAAGAGACCCAGTACTTC
TRBJ1-6 TRBV30 TRBD1 CAWGGTDNSPLHF TGTGCCTGGGGCGGGACAGACAATTCACCCCTCCACTTT
TRBJ2-7 TRBV6-6 . CASSYSQYYEQYF TGTGCCAGCAGTTACTCACAGTACTACGAGCAGTACTTC
TRBJ2-7 TRBV9 TRBD1 CASSVGQGGYEQYF TGTGCCAGCAGCGTAGGACAGGGCGGCTACGAGCAGTACTTC
TRBJ2-5 TRBV24-1 TRBD1 CATSDPTGNQETQYF TGTGCCACCAGTGACCCGACAGGGAACCAAGAGACCCAGTACTTC
TRBJ2-7 TRBV5-4 TRBD2 CASSLLDGGAYEQYF TGTGCCAGCAGCCTACTCGACGGGGGGGCCTACGAGCAGTACTTC
TRBJ1-2 TRBV28 TRBD1 CASTGTASGYTF TGTGCCAGCACCGGGACAGCCTCTGGCTACACCTTC
TRBJ1-5 TRBV6-2/TRBV6-3 TRBD1 CASSSTGTNQPQHF TGTGCCAGCAGTTCGACAGGGACCAATCAGCCCCAGCATTTT
TRBJ1-4 TRBV19 TRBD1 CASRTGPATNEKLFF TGTGCCAGCCGGACAGGCCCTGCAACTAATGAAAAACTGTTTTTT
TRBJ1-6 TRBV6-5 TRBD1 CAGRDSYNSPLHF TGTGCCGGCAGGGACAGCTATAATTCACCCCTCCACTTT
TRBJ1-1 TRBV5-8 . CASSLVGNLNTEAFF TGTGCCAGCAGCTTGGTCGGTAACCTTAACACTGAAGCTTTCTTT
TRBJ2-3 TRBV12-3/TRBV12-4 . CASSTGMLDTQYF TGTGCCAGCAGCACAGGGATGTTAGATACGCAGTATTTT
TRBJ1-2 TRBV7-8 . CASSPEGVAENGYTF TGTGCCAGCAGCCCTGAGGGCGTGGCAGAGAATGGCTACACCTTC
TRBJ1-1 TRBV5-1 . CASSLVSGTGTEAFF TGCGCCAGCAGCTTGGTAAGCGGAACGGGCACTGAAGCTTTCTTT
TRBJ2-1 TRBV30 TRBD2 CAWSSGTSGSSYNEQFF TGTGCCTGGAGTTCCGGGACTAGCGGGAGCTCCTACAATGAGCAGTTCTTC
TRBJ2-1 TRBV27 . CASSLSLAPYNEQFF TGTGCCAGCAGTTTAAGCCTAGCCCCCTACAATGAGCAGTTCTTC
TRBJ1-2 TRBV19 . CASSIQGRGGYTF TGTGCCAGTAGTATTCAGGGAAGAGGTGGCTACACCTTC
TRBJ1-1 TRBV7-2 . CASSPLGGNTEAFF TGTGCCAGCAGCCCCCTCGGGGGGAACACTGAAGCTTTCTTT
TRBJ2-2 TRBV9 TRBD1 CASSRQGATSAGELFF TGTGCCAGCAGCAGACAGGGGGCCACTTCAGCCGGGGAGCTGTTTTTT
TRBJ1-1 TRBV4-3 TRBD1 CASSQADRGGNTEAFF TGCGCCAGCAGCCAAGCGGACAGGGGAGGCAACACTGAAGCTTTCTTT
TRBJ1-5 TRBV7-2 TRBD1 CASSLTGGNQPQHF TGTGCCAGCAGCTTAACAGGGGGCAATCAGCCCCAGCATTTT
TRBJ2-3 TRBV7-8 . CASRGSGSDTQYF TGTGCCAGCAGGGGTAGCGGTTCGGATACGCAGTATTTT